This T cell receptor (beta chain) originates from a study of patients and donors after allogeneic stem cell transplantation. TCRdb independently ran MiXCR on the RT-PCR reads; one entry per CDR3 protein. The sample has around 70,000 distinct CDR3 sequences, around 27% seen once. Sequenced sample: blood, either unsorted or a sorted T cell fraction (not recorded which). The receptor comes from a human donor who was either an allogeneic HSCT recipient or a stem cell or donor lymphocyte infusion donor (not recorded which). It is not recorded whose cells these are; they may come from a transplant donor.

The CDR3 protein is CASSSQGLNYGYTF. CDR3 bases: TGTGCCAGCAGTTCTCAGGGGTTGAACTATGGCTACACCTTC. The gene calls are TRBV6-6 and TRBJ1-2; maybe TRBD1 (6 bases). Germline loops: CDR1 MNHNY, CDR2 SVGAGI (reference sequence). The CDR3 has 14 amino acids. V lost 4 bases and J 2 bases, leaving 11 bases between the germline ends.